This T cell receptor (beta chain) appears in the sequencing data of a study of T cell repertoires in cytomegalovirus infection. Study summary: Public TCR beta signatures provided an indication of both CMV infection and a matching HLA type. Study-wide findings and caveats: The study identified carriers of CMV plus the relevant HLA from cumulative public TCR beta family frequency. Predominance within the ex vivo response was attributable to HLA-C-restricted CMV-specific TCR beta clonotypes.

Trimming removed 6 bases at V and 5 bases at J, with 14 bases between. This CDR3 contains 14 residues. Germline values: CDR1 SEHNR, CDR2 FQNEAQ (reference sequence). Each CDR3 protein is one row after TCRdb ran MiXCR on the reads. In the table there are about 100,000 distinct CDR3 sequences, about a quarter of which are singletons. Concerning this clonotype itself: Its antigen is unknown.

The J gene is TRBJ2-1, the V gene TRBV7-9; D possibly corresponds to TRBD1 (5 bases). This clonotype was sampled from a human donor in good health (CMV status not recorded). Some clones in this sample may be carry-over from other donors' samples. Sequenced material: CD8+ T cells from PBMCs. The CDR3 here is CASRRTQGNNEQFF. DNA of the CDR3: TGTGCCAGCAGACGAACCCAGGGTAACAATGAGCAGTTCTTC.